Reported below is one T cell receptor beta chain. The data stem from a study of blood T cell repertoires in COVID-19. Study information: Some COVID-19 samples were acute and others convalescent; all came from the United States, Italy and Spain. T cells, B-cell-depleted T cells, or PBMCs supplied cDNA or gDNA.

In the source study's methods: Reference gene primer amplification gave estimated nucleated cell counts. The protocol was immunoSEQ multiplex PCR, while the TCRdb copy is restricted to in-frame clones and leaves out a portion. The V and J calls and the clone size are those of that table, but D and trimming were determined from the DNA. The sample consists of about 140,000 clones, over 70% of them appearing once. The length of the CDR3 is 14 residues. The V gene lost 0 bases and the J gene lost 6 bases, with 12 bases spanning the gap. CDR1 SGHDT and CDR2 YYEEEE come from the germline V gene. The chain links TRBV5-6 to TRBJ1-1, with D maybe TRBD1 (6 bases). The TCR comes from a man aged 45-60 years with active COVID-19. The sequenced sample was peripheral blood. The CDR3 reads CASSLGLGGPEAFF. The CDR3 DNA reads as TGTGCCAGCAGCTTGGGGCTGGGGGGGCCTGAAGCTTTCTTT.